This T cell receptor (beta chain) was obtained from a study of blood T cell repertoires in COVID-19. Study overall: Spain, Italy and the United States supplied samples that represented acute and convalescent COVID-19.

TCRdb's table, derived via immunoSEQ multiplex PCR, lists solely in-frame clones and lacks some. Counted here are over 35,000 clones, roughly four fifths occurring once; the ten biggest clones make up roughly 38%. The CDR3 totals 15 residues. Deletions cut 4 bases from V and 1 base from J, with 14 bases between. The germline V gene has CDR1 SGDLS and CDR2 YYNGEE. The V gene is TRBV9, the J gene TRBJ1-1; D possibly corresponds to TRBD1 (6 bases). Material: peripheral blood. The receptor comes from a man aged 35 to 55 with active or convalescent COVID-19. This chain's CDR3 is CASSLAGTPNTEAFF. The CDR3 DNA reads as TGTGCCAGCAGCTTAGCCGGGACACCGAACACTGAAGCTTTCTTT.